What follows is one T cell receptor beta chain and its context. Its antigen is not identified. 60 Vbeta and 13 Jbeta primers were used in PCR. Using immunoSEQ multiplex PCR, the repertoire was profiled, and TCRdb retains in-frame clones only, with some absent. The repertoire includes 85,000 to 100,000 clones, about 80% of them detected once, and roughly 3.8% sits in the top ten. The data were taken from a study of cytomegalovirus exposure and HLA in healthy donors. The junction had 13 bases not matched to a gene; V was cut back by 5 bases and J by 3 bases. CDR3 length: 17 residues. Germline V CDR1 and CDR2: MRHNA, SNTAGT. Study outcomes and limitations: In an earlier analysis, in some 500 donors, most V segments appeared productive either ~87% or ~30% of the time. Clonal expansion was found to be greater in HLA-associated TCR beta chains than in equally common others in a later analysis. Cytomegalovirus-associated status was assigned to 164 TCR beta chains.

The sequenced sample was PBMCs. The gene calls are TRBV6-4 and TRBJ2-7, with TRBD1 identical over 10 bases. The clonotype originates from a female donor in good health and CMV-seropositive. The CDR3 DNA reads TGTGCCAGCAGTACGGACAGGGGGAAGCCCCCCTACTACGAGCAGTACTTC. Translating it yields CASSTDRGKPPYYEQYF.